A selection of T cell receptor beta chains follows, all from one sample in a study of blood T cell repertoires in COVID-19. Profiling relied on immunoSEQ multiplex PCR, and the TCRdb table lists in-frame clones only, not all of them. The data show about 150,000 clones, about nine tenths seen once. Sequencing used PBMCs or T cells enriched from blood (not recorded which). The receptors were gathered from a woman aged 40 to 55 who had been exposed to COVID-19. The CDR3 runs from the conserved cysteine through the conserved F or W. The D gene is left open where the match is weak. Clone size is not always given. Where it is, it says once, few, many or a class for expanded clones.

D,J,V,size,CDR3,DNA
NA,TRBJ1-5,TRBV3-1/TRBV3-2,NA,CASSHQNNQPQHF,TGTGCCAGCAGCCACCAGAACAATCAGCCCCAGCATTTT
NA,TRBJ2-3,TRBV13,once,CASSLTLTSLTNTQYF,TGTGCCAGCAGCTTGACTTTAACTAGCCTTACTAATACGCAGTATTTT
TRBD2,TRBJ2-3,TRBV7-3,NA,CASSRSSGGAVDTQYF,TGTGCCAGCAGCCGCAGCAGCGGGGGGGCTGTAGATACGCAGTATTTT
NA,TRBJ1-5,TRBV7-6,NA,CASSLEAGLNLNQPQHF,TGTGCCAGCAGCTTAGAGGCAGGCCTTAACCTCAATCAGCCCCAGCATTTT
NA,TRBJ2-4,TRBV29-1,many,CSVEDLRDIQYF,TGCAGCGTTGAAGATTTGCGAGACATTCAGTACTTC
NA,TRBJ1-5,TRBV10-2,NA,CASSESRRPGSAPQHF,TGCGCCAGCAGTGAGTCCCGGCGTCCAGGGTCAGCGCCCCAGCATTTT
NA,TRBJ2-2,TRBV28,NA,CASSLFGLNTGELFF,TGTGCCAGCAGTTTATTCGGGTTGAACACCGGGGAGCTGTTTTTT
TRBD1,TRBJ2-7,TRBV19,NA,CASSPGGQRYEQYF,TGTGCCAGTAGTCCAGGGGGACAGCGCTACGAGCAGTACTTC
TRBD1,TRBJ2-2,TRBV9,NA,CASNPGQGANGELFF,TGTGCCAGCAACCCTGGACAGGGGGCGAACGGGGAGCTGTTTTTT
NA,TRBJ1-2,TRBV4-3,NA,CASSPNSGVPTYGYTF,TGCGCCAGCAGCCCAAATTCCGGGGTCCCGACCTATGGCTACACCTTC
NA,TRBJ1-2,TRBV2,NA,CASRGLGGTNYGYTF,TGTGCCAGCAGGGGGTTGGGAGGCACTAACTATGGCTACACCTTC
TRBD2,TRBJ2-3,TRBV6-5,NA,CASRPYRGGPDTQYF,TGTGCCAGCAGGCCCTATCGGGGGGGCCCAGATACGCAGTATTTT
TRBD1,TRBJ1-5,TRBV4-3,NA,CASSQERTGPNQPQHF,TGCGCCAGCAGCCAAGAGCGGACAGGGCCCAATCAGCCCCAGCATTTT
NA,TRBJ1-5,TRBV27,NA,CASSLWGGNQPQHF,TGTGCCAGCAGTTTATGGGGGGGGAATCAGCCCCAGCATTTT
NA,TRBJ1-5,TRBV28,NA,CASSFVDQPQHF,TGTGCCAGCAGTTTCGTAGATCAGCCCCAGCATTTT
TRBD1,TRBJ1-4,TRBV2,NA,CASKGGAREKLFF,TGTGCCAGCAAAGGGGGCGCGAGGGAAAAACTGTTTTTT
NA,TRBJ2-1,TRBV28,NA,CASSLGQISYNEQFF,TGTGCCAGCAGTTTGGGGCAGATATCCTACAATGAGCAGTTCTTC
NA,TRBJ1-5,TRBV2,NA,CASRGTSVNSNRPQHF,TGTGCCAGCAGGGGGACTTCGGTAAATAGCAATCGGCCCCAGCATTTT
TRBD1,TRBJ1-1,TRBV11-3,NA,CASHSGTDEAFF,TGTGCCAGTCACTCCGGGACAGATGAAGCTTTCTTT
NA,TRBJ1-2,TRBV5-4,NA,CASSPARNLHGYTF,TGTGCCAGCAGTCCAGCGAGGAATTTGCATGGCTACACCTTC
NA,TRBJ1-6,TRBV11-3,few,CASSLGGSPLHF,TGTGCCAGCAGCCTCGGGGGTTCACCCCTCCACTTT
TRBD1,TRBJ1-2,TRBV28,NA,CASSPRDRTLNYGYTF,TGTGCCAGCAGCCCCCGGGACAGGACTCTTAACTATGGCTACACCTTC
NA,TRBJ1-2,TRBV7-9,NA,CASSLGGNYGYTF,TGTGCCAGCAGCTTAGGCGGAAACTATGGCTACACCTTC
TRBD1,TRBJ1-4,TRBV5-1,NA,CASSLAGSGQGTTNEKLFF,TGCGCCAGCAGCTTGGCCGGTTCGGGACAGGGTACAACTAATGAAAAACTGTTTTTT